Below are 26 T cell receptor beta chains sequenced from a single sample in a study of blood T cell repertoires in COVID-19. Using immunoSEQ multiplex PCR, the repertoire was profiled, and TCRdb retains in-frame clones only, with some absent. The repertoire includes roughly 18,000 clones, about 88% of them detected once, and 10% to 15% sits in the top ten. The sequenced sample was peripheral blood. These receptors were obtained from a man in his sixties with active COVID-19.

V and J are TRBV30 and TRBJ2-4; maybe TRBD2 (6 bases). Trimming removed 1 base at V and 1 base at J, with 14 bases between. The CDR3 extends over 16 amino acids. CDR1 GTSNPN and CDR2 SVGIG come from the germline V gene (reference sequence). The DNA for the CDR3 is TGTGCCTGGAGTGCCAGTAGCGGAGACGCCAAAAACATTCAGTACTTC. Its translation: CAWSASSGDAKNIQYF.

This clone is labeled as medium-sized. The chain is built from TRBV19 and TRBJ1-6, with a tentative D call TRBD1 (5 bases). CDR1 is LNHDA, CDR2 SQIVND, per germline (reference sequence). The CDR3 sequence is 16 residues long. The V end lost 8 bases, the J end lost 0 bases, and 14 bases lay between the germline ends. Here the CDR3 reads CASGGARSSYNSPLHF. CDR3 in DNA: TGTGCCAGTGGTGGGGCCAGGAGCTCCTATAATTCACCCCTCCACTTT. The full variable domain, rest sourced from reference TRBV19 and TRBJ1-6, is DGGITQSPKYLFRKEGQNVTLSCEQNLNHDAMYWYRQDPGQGLRLIYYSQIVNDFQKGDIAEGYSVSREKKESFPLTVTSAQKNPTAFYLCASGGARSSYNSPLHFGNGTRLTVT.

The J gene is TRBJ1-6, the V gene TRBV30; D gene ambiguous. The V gene's germline CDR1 is GTSNPN and CDR2 SVGIG (reference sequence). V was shortened by 5 bases and J by 6 bases, with 14 bases between the two germline ends. CDR3 length: 14 residues. The CDR3 sequence: CAWGHGEFNSPLHF. The CDR3 DNA is TGTGCCTGGGGTCACGGGGAATTTAATTCACCCCTCCACTTT.

This chain joins TRBV27 and TRBJ2-7; D unresolved. CDR3 size: 11 residues. Germline loops: CDR1 MNHEY, CDR2 SMNVEV (reference sequence). V lost 4 bases to trimming and J lost 5 bases, with 6 bases between them. This chain's CDR3 is CASSSVHEQYF. Here the CDR3 DNA reads TGTGCCAGCAGTTCAGTCCACGAGCAGTACTTC.

V is TRBV14 and J is TRBJ2-5; 11 nucleotides align to TRBD1. Trimming removed 5 bases from V and 4 bases from J; junction bases left unmatched: 15. The CDR3 spans 18 residues. Looked up from germline, CDR1 is SGHDN and CDR2 is FVKESK. DNA of the CDR3: TGTGCCAGCAGCACCCGGACAGGGGGCGATAACGCACGAGAGACCCAGTACTTC. Protein: CASSTRTGGDNARETQYF.

This CDR3 is CASRDRVSKNIQYF. CDR3 sequence (DNA): TGTGCCAGCCGGGACAGGGTCTCCAAAAACATTCAGTACTTC. J is TRBJ2-4 and V is TRBV5-8, with 9 bases matching TRBD1. V lost 7 bases, J lost 2 bases, and 4 bases stayed unmatched. The CDR3 is made up of 14 amino acids. The V gene's germline CDR1 is SGHTS and CDR2 YDEGEE.

The chain is built from TRBV19 and TRBJ2-7, with no clear D. The germline V gene has CDR1 LNHDA and CDR2 SQIVND (reference sequence). The CDR3 runs 11 residues. The V end was cut by 9 bases, the J end by 6 bases, with 12 bases between. CDR3 nucleotides: TGTGCCAGCGGGTCCCACGGCGAGCAGTACTTC. Translating gives CASGSHGEQYF.

This chain uses TRBV6-2 or TRBV6-3 with TRBJ2-1, with D possibly TRBD2 on 6 matching bases. The CDR3 spans 15 residues. V dropped 5 bases and J dropped 10 bases, with 21 bases sitting between them. From germline, CDR1 is MNHEY and CDR2 SVGEGT. The CDR3 DNA reads TGTGCCAGCAGTCAGCCCGGGACTCCTCGTGCGGAGCAGTTCTTC. Its translation is CASSQPGTPRAEQFF.

This sequence joins TRBV5-1 and TRBJ1-2, with 8 bases fitting TRBD1. V was clipped by 4 bases and J by 5 bases; unmatched bases: 7. This CDR3 spans 14 amino acids. Germline CDR1 SGHRS, CDR2 YFSETQ. In DNA, the CDR3 is TGCGCCAGCAGCATCGGGACAGGTACTTATGGCTACACCTTC. Its translation: CASSIGTGTYGYTF.

The CDR3 here is CASNTGYGYTF. Written as DNA, the CDR3 is TGTGCCAGCAATACGGGGTATGGCTACACCTTC. The chain recombines TRBV28 with TRBJ1-2; D not certain. The CDR3 totals 11 residues. Trimming left V 7 bases short and J 5 bases short, with 8 bases between. Germline CDR1 is MDHEN and CDR2 is SYDVKM.

This chain joins TRBV6-2 or TRBV6-3 and TRBJ2-1; 9 bases agree with TRBD1. J gave up 3 bases and V 6 bases, and 6 bases lay outside the gene matches. Germline V lookup: CDR1 MNHEY, CDR2 SVGEGT. The CDR3 extends over 15 amino acids. The CDR3 region is CASSSWDRVYNEQFF. Here the CDR3 DNA reads TGTGCCAGCAGCTCCTGGGACAGGGTCTACAATGAGCAGTTCTTC.

The chain has TRBV5-6 and TRBJ2-7; TRBD2 aligns across 7 bases. Germline V CDR1 and CDR2: SGHDT, YYEEEE. V shed 2 bases, J shed 2 bases, and the junction held 4 bases outside the gene matches. The CDR3 extends over 14 amino acids. DNA for the CDR3: TGTGCCAGCAGCTTCGAGCGGGGCGCCTACGAGCAGTACTTC. Its protein product is CASSFERGAYEQYF.

The chain has TRBV28 and TRBJ2-7; TRBD1 is a possible D gene (6 bases). Germline V CDR1 and CDR2: MDHEN, SYDVKM. The CDR3 has 13 amino acids. Trimming shortened V by 7 bases and J by 4 bases, and 14 bases separated the two germline ends. The CDR3 spells CASNIGQFYEQYF. Written as DNA, the CDR3 is TGTGCCAGCAACATAGGACAGTTTTACGAGCAGTACTTC.

CDR3 loop: CASSLNRESNQPQHF. For the CDR3, the DNA is TGTGCCAGCAGCCTAAACAGGGAAAGCAATCAGCCCCAGCATTTT. V and J are TRBV6-5 and TRBJ1-5; perhaps TRBD1 as D (6 bases). The length of the CDR3 is 15 residues. Trimming stripped 6 bases from V and 1 base from J, with 13 bases between. Per germline, CDR1 MNHEY and CDR2 SVGAGI.

The gene calls are TRBV11-3 and TRBJ2-3, with 10 bases that match TRBD2. Germline trimming cut 2 bases from V and 3 bases from J; bases unmatched to any gene: 8. The germline gives CDR1 SGHNT, CDR2 YENEEA. This CDR3 comprises 17 residues. This CDR3 is CASSLQAGGQVTDTQYF. CDR3 nucleotide sequence: TGTGCCAGCAGCTTACAAGCGGGAGGGCAGGTTACAGATACGCAGTATTTT.

The rearrangement links TRBV5-1 to TRBJ2-3, with 10 bases matching TRBD2. V trimming: 4 bases; J trimming: 6 bases; junction bases outside the gene matches: 11. The germline V gene encodes CDR1 SGHRS and CDR2 YFSETQ. The CDR3 spans 16 residues. This CDR3 reads CASSPALAGVFDTQYF. The CDR3 region has the DNA TGCGCCAGCAGCCCAGCGCTAGCGGGAGTCTTCGATACGCAGTATTTT.

V gene TRBV7-2 combines with J gene TRBJ2-3; 14 bases are a match to TRBD2. CDR1 and CDR2 from the germline V gene are SGHTA and FQGNSA. The ends lost 5 bases at V and 0 bases at J; junction bases unmatched: 4. The CDR3 is 17 residues long. The CDR3 loop is CASSRTSGGTSTDTQYF. The CDR3, as DNA: TGTGCCAGCAGCCGGACTAGCGGGGGGACTAGCACAGATACGCAGTATTTT.

The V and J genes are TRBV12-2 and TRBJ2-2; TRBD2, as called in the table, went unchecked against the DNA. TRBV12-2 is listed as a pseudogene. This CDR3 is built from 19 residues. CDR3 sequence reads: CASRLLKCTRGLPTGELFF. DNA for the CDR3: TGTGCAAGTCGCTTACTGAAGTGCACAAGGGGACTCCCCACCGGGGAGCTGTTTTTT.

The chain joins TRBV12-3 or TRBV12-4 to TRBJ1-3, with TRBD1 as a possible D gene (6 bases). V lost 7 bases, J lost 11 bases, and 18 bases lay in between. The CDR3 loop spans 13 amino acids. CDR3 sequence: CASTTGPGVAIYF. Here the CDR3 DNA reads TGTGCCAGCACAACAGGGCCCGGAGTGGCCATATATTTT.

This clone has more than one count but fewer than ten. The chain recombines TRBV5-1 with TRBJ1-2; maybe TRBD1 (6 bases). The length of the CDR3 is 15 residues. Trimming stripped 1 base from V and 2 bases from J, with 12 bases between. CDR1 SGHRS and CDR2 YFSETQ come from the germline V gene. The CDR3 region is CASSLSTGLNYGYTF. The CDR3 bases are TGCGCCAGCAGCTTGTCTACAGGGCTAAACTATGGCTACACCTTC.

The rearrangement uses TRBV5-4 and TRBJ2-5, with 9 bases matching TRBD2. In germline, CDR1 is SGHNT, CDR2 YYREEE (reference sequence). V lost 4 bases to trimming and J lost 4 bases; unmatched junction nucleotides: 2. This CDR3 region has 13 residues. DNA for the CDR3: TGTGCCAGCAGCCTACTAGCGGGAGAGACCCAGTACTTC. As protein: CASSLLAGETQYF.

This chain joins TRBV11-2 and TRBJ2-7; 10 nucleotides match TRBD2. Germline V gene sequence: CDR1 SGHAT, CDR2 FQNNGV. The CDR3 covers 18 residues. V lost 0 bases to trimming and J lost 2 bases; unmatched junction nucleotides: 10. CDR3 sequence: CASSLEAGGILKAYEQYF. CDR3 DNA sequence: TGTGCCAGCAGCTTAGAAGCGGGAGGGATACTGAAAGCCTACGAGCAGTACTTC.

CDR3 residues: CSADQGKDTQYF. CDR3 nucleotide sequence: TGCAGCGCAGATCAGGGAAAAGATACGCAGTATTTT. V gene TRBV29-1 combines with J gene TRBJ2-3, with D possibly TRBD1 on 5 matching bases. This CDR3 is 12 amino acids long. The germline V gene has CDR1 SQVTM and CDR2 ANQGSEA. Between the trimmed V and J ends, which lost 7 bases and 5 bases, there was a span of 13 bases.

This chain's CDR3 is CASSEGAWGTEAFF. CDR3 coding DNA: TGTGCCAGCAGTGAGGGCGCCTGGGGTACTGAAGCTTTCTTT. The chain recombines TRBV11-2 with TRBJ1-1; D unclear. Germline V gives CDR1 SGHAT, CDR2 FQNNGV. The V end was cut by 6 bases, the J end by 5 bases, with 16 bases between. The CDR3 is 14 amino acids.

To note about this clone: The junction departs from germline at one end; a sequencing error may be responsible. V is TRBV30 and J is TRBJ2-2; TRBD2 aligns across 13 bases. Germline CDR1 reads GTSNPN; CDR2 reads SVGIG (reference sequence). The CDR3 length is 16 residues. The CDR3 loop is CAWRVWDRGTSGTTVF. The CDR3 DNA sequence: TGTGCCTGGAGGGTTTGGGACAGAGGGACTAGCGGGACAACAGTTTTT.

The chain is built from TRBV6-1 and TRBJ2-2; 10 bases are a match to TRBD2. The CDR3 has 16 residues. CDR1 and CDR2 (germline): MNHNS, SASEGT. V lost 4 bases to trimming and J lost 7 bases; unmatched junction nucleotides: 9. The CDR3 DNA follows: TGTGCCAGCAGTGGCCTAGCGGGGGCCCGCAGCGGGGAGCTGTTTTTT. As protein: CASSGLAGARSGELFF.